This TCR beta chain was captured in a study of cytomegalovirus exposure and HLA in healthy donors. Study-wide results and limits: There were a few CMV-associated chains whose specificity for CMV antigens was confirmed in vitro.

As concerns this clone: Its antigen is undetermined.

The V gene end was trimmed by 4 bases and the J gene end by 3 bases; junction bases not matched to a gene: 6. This CDR3 has 15 amino acids. Germline V gives CDR1 SGHAT, CDR2 FQNNGV. PCR amplification relied on 60 Vbeta primers (plus 13 Jbeta primers). TCRdb keeps only in-frame clones here, not all; method: immunoSEQ multiplex PCR. The table includes 85,000 to 95,000 clones, about 63% detected once. The J gene is TRBJ2-3, the V gene TRBV11-2; 8 bases are a match to TRBD2. This TCR derives from a woman aged 30 to 39 in good health and CMV-seronegative. Input material: PBMCs. CDR3 DNA: TGTGCCAGCAGCTCCGGGACTAGAGGAACAGATACGCAGTATTTT. Its protein product is CASSSGTRGTDTQYF.